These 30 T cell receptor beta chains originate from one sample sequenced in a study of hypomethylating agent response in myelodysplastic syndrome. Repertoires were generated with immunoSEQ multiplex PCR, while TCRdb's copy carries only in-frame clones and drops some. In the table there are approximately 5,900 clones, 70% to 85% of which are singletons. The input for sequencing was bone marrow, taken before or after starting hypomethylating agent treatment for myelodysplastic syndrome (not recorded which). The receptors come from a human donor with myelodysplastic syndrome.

This CDR3 reads CASSMDRAYSNQPQHF. CDR3 in DNA: TGTGCCAGTAGTATGGACAGGGCGTATAGCAATCAGCCCCAGCATTTT. The chain couples TRBV19 to TRBJ1-5; 8 bases match TRBD1. From germline, CDR1 is LNHDA and CDR2 SQIVND (reference sequence). CDR3 length: 16 amino acids. V shed 3 bases, J shed 0 bases, and the junction held 4 bases outside the gene matches.

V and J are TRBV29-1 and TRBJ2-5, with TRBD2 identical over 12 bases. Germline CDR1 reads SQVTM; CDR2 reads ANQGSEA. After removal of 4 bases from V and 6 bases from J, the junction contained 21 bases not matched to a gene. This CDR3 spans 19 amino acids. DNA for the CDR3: TGCAGCGTTGCTACCCGAAGACAGGGCGGACTAGCGGGGCAAAAGACCCAGTACTTC. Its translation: CSVATRRQGGLAGQKTQYF.

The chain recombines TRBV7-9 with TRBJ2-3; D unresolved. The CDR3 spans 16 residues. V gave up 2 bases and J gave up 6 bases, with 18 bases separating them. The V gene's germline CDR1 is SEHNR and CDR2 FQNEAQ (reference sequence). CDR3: CASSLWAAALKDTQYF. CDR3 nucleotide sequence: TGTGCCAGCAGCTTATGGGCGGCGGCTCTTAAGGATACGCAGTATTTT.

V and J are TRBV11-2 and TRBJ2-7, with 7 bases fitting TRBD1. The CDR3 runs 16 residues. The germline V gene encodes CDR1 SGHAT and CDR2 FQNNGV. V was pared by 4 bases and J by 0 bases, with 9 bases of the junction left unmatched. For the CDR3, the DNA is TGTGCCAGCAGCTCGACCTACAGGGGTAGCTCCTACGAGCAGTACTTC. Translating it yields CASSSTYRGSSYEQYF.

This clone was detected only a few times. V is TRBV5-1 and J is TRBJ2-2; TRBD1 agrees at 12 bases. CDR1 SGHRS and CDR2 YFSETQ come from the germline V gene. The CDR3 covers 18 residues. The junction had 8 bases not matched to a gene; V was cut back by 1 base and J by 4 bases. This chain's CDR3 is CASSLRDRGRGSTGELFF. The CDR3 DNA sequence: TGCGCCAGCAGCTTGCGGGACAGGGGGCGCGGTAGCACCGGGGAGCTGTTTTTT. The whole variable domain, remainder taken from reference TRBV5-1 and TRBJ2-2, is KAGVTQTPRYLIKTRGQQVTLSCSPISGHRSVSWYQQTPGQGLQFLFEYFSETQRNKGNFPGRFSGRQFSNSRSEMNVSTLELGDSALYLCASSLRDRGRGSTGELFFGEGSRLTVL.

The CDR3 DNA reads as TGTGCCAGCAGCTCAAGGGGGGAGAGGACCGGGGAGCTGTTTTTT. This sequence encodes CASSSRGERTGELFF. This chain uses TRBV7-3 with TRBJ2-2, with D perhaps being TRBD1 or TRBD2 (6 bases each). CDR1 SGHTA and CDR2 FQGTGA come from the germline V gene. The CDR3 has 15 amino acids. V was trimmed by 4 bases and J by 5 bases, leaving 14 bases between them.

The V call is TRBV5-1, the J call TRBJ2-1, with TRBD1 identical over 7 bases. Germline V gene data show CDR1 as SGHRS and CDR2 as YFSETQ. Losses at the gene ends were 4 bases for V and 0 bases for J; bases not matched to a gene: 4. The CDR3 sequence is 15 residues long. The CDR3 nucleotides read TGCGCCAGCAGCCCGGGACAGAGCTCCTACAATGAGCAGTTCTTC. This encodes CASSPGQSSYNEQFF.

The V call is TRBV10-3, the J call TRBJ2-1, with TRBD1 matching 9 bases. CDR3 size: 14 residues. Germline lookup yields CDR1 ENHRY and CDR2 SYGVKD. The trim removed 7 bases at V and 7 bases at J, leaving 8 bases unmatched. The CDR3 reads CAITMTGGGNEQFF. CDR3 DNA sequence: TGTGCCATCACGATGACAGGGGGTGGGAATGAGCAGTTCTTC.

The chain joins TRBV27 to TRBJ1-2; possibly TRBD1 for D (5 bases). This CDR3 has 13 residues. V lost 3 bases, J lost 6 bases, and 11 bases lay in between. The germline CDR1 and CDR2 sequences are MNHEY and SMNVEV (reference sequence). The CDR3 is CASSLRQRDGYTF. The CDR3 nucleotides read TGTGCCAGCAGTTTGCGACAGAGAGATGGCTACACCTTC.

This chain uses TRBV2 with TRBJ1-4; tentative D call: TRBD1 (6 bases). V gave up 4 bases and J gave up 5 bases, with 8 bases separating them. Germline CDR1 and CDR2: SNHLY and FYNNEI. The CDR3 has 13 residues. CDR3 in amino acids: CASSGQGNEKLFF. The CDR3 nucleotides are TGTGCCAGCAGTGGTCAGGGGAATGAAAAACTGTTTTTT.

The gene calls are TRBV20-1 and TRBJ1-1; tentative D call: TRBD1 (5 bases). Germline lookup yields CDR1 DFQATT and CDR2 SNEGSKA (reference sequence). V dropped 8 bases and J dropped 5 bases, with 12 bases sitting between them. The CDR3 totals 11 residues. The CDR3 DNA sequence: TGCAGTTCCTCTCGGGGGACTGAAGCTTTCTTT. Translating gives CSSSRGTEAFF.

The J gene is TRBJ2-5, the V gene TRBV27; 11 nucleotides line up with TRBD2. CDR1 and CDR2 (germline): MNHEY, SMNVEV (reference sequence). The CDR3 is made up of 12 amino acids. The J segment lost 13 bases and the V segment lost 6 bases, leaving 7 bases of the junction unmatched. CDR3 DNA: TGTGCCAGCAGCCTTCCCGGGACTAGCGGGTACTTC. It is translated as CASSLPGTSGYF.

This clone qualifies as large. The CDR3 sequence is CASSPGLAGAVETQYF. For the CDR3, the DNA is TGTGCCAGCAGCCCCGGACTAGCGGGGGCTGTAGAGACCCAGTACTTC. This chain links TRBV7-3 with TRBJ2-5; 13 nucleotides match TRBD2. With 5 bases clipped from V and 4 bases from J, the junction kept 7 bases outside the gene matches. Per germline, CDR1 SGHTA and CDR2 FQGTGA. This CDR3 is built from 16 residues.

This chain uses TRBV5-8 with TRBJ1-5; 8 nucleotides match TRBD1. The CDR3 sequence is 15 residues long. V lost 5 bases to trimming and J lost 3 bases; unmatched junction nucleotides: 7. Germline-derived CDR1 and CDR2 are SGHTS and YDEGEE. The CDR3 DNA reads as TGTGCCAGCAGTTACGGACAGGGCCACAATCAGCCCCAGCATTTT. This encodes CASSYGQGHNQPQHF. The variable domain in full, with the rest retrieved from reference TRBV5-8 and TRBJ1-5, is EAGVTQSPTHLIKTRGQQATLRCSPISGHTSVYWYQQALGLGLQFLLWYDEGEERNRGNFPPRFSGRQFPNYSSELNVNALELEDSALYLCASSYGQGHNQPQHFGDGTRLSIL.

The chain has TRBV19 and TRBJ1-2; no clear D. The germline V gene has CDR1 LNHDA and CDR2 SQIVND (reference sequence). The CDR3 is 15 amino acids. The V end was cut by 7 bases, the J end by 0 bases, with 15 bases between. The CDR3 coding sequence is TGTGCCAGTACTCGCTCGGGGTTCTCTAACTATGGCTACACCTTC. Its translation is CASTRSGFSNYGYTF.

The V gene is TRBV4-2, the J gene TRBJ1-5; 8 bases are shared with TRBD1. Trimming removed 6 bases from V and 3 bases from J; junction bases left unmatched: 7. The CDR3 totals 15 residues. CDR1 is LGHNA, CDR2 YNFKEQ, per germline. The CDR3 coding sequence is TGTGCCAGCAGTTACGGACAGGGCCACAATCAGCCCCAGCATTTT. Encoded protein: CASSYGQGHNQPQHF.

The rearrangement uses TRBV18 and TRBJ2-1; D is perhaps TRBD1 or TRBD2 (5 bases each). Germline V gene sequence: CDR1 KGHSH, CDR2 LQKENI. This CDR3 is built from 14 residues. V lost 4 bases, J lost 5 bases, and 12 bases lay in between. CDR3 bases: TGTGCCAGCTCACAAGGGACGGATAACAATGAGCAGTTCTTC. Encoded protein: CASSQGTDNNEQFF.

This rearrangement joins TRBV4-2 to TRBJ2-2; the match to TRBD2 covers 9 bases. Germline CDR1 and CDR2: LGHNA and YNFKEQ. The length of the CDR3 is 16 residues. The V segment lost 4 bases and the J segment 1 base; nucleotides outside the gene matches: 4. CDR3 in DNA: TGTGCCAGCAGCCTCCAAGCGGGGGGGAACACCGGGGAGCTGTTTTTT. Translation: CASSLQAGGNTGELFF.

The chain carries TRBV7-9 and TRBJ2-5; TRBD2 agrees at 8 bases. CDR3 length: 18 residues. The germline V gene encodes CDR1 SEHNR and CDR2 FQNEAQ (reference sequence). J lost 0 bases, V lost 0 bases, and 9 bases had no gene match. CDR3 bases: TGTGCCAGCAGCTTAGCGTTAGCGGGGCTACTGTACCAAGAGACCCAGTACTTC. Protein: CASSLALAGLLYQETQYF. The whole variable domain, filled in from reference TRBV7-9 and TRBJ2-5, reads DTGVSQNPRHKITKRGQNVTFRCDPISEHNRLYWYRQTLGQGPEFLTYFQNEAQLEKSRLLSDRFSAERPKGSFSTLEIQRTEQGDSAMYLCASSLALAGLLYQETQYFGPGTRLLVL.

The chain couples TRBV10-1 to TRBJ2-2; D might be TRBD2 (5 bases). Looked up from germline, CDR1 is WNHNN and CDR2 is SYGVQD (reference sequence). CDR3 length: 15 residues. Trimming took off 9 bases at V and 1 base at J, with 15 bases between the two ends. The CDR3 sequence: CASRAGKVNTGELFF. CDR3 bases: TGCGCCAGTAGGGCCGGGAAGGTGAACACCGGGGAGCTGTTTTTT.

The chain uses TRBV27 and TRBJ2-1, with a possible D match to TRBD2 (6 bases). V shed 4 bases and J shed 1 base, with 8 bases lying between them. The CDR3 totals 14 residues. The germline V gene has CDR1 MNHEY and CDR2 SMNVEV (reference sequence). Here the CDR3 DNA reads TGTGCCAGCAGTTCGAGCGGGTCCTACAATGAGCAGTTCTTC. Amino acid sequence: CASSSSGSYNEQFF.

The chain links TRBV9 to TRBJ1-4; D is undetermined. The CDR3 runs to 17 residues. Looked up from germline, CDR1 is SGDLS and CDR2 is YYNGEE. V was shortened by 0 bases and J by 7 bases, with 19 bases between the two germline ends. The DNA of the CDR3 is TGTGCCAGCAGCGTAGGAGCGGGTGGGCGGAAGTTTGAAAAACTGTTTTTT. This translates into CASSVGAGGRKFEKLFF.

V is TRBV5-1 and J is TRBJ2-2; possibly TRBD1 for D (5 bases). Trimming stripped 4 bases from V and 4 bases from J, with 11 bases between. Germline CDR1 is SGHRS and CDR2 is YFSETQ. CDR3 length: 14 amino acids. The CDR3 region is CASSEGVGTGELFF. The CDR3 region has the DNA TGCGCCAGCAGCGAAGGGGTGGGCACCGGGGAGCTGTTTTTT.

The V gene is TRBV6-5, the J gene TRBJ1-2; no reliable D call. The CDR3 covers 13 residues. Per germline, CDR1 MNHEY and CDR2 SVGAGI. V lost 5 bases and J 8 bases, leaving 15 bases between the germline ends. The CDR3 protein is CASSPGPGLGYTF. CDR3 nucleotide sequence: TGTGCCAGCAGTCCCGGCCCGGGCCTCGGCTACACCTTC.

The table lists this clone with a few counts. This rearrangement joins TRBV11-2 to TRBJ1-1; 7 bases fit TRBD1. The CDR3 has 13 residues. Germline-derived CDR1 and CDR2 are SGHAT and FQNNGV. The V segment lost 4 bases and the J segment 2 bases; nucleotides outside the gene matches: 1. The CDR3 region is CASSYRGNTEAFF. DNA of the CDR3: TGTGCCAGCAGCTACAGGGGTAACACTGAAGCTTTCTTT. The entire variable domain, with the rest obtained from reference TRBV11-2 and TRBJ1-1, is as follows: EAGVAQSPRYKIIEKRQSVAFWCNPISGHATLYWYQQILGQGPKLLIQFQNNGVVDDSQLPKDRFSAERLKGVDSTLKIQPAKLEDSAVYLCASSYRGNTEAFFGQGTRLTVV.

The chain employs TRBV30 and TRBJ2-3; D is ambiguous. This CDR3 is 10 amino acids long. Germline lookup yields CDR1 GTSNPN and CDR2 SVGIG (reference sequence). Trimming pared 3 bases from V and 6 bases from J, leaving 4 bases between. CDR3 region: CAWRGDTQYF. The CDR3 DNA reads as TGTGCCTGGAGGGGGGATACGCAGTATTTT.

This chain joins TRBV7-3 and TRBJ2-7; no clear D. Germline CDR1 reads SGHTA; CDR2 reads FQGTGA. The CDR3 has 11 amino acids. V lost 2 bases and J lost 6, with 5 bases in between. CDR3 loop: CASSLGREQYF. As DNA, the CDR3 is TGTGCCAGCAGCTTAGGGCGCGAGCAGTACTTC.

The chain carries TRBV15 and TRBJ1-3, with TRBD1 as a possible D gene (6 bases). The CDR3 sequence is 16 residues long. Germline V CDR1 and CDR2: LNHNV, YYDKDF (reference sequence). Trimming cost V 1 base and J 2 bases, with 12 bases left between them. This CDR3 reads CATSRARGGTGNTIYF. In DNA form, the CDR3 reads TGTGCCACCAGCAGAGCGAGGGGGGGAACTGGAAACACCATATATTTT. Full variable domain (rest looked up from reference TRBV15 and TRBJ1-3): DAMVIQNPRYQVTQFGKPVTLSCSQTLNHNVMYWYQQKSSQAPKLLFHYYDKDFNNEADTPDNFQSRRPNTSFCFLDIRSPGLGDTAMYLCATSRARGGTGNTIYFGEGSWLTVV.

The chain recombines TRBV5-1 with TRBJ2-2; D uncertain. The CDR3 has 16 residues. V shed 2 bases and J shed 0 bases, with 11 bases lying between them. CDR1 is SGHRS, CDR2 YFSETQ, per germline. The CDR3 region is CASSFANPSNTGELFF. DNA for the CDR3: TGCGCCAGCAGCTTTGCGAACCCGTCGAACACCGGGGAGCTGTTTTTT.

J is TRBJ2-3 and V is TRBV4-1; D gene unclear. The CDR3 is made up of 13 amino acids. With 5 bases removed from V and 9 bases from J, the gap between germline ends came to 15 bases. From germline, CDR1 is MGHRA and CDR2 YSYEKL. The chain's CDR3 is CASSETDGRTQYF. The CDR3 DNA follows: TGCGCCAGCAGCGAAACGGATGGACGGACGCAGTATTTT.